In this sample, the clone carrying this T cell receptor (beta chain) turned up a few times. The sample originates from a study of T cells in Graves' hyperthyroidism and ophthalmopathy. On the study more broadly: Specimen type is peripheral blood, collected at initial diagnosis prior to any treatment.

The source material, RNA transcripts, was used to amplify TCR beta CDR3 regions. During a first-round RT-PCR of the TCR CDR3, the HTBI primer set was used. TCRdb called the multiplex PCR reads again in MiXCR, with one record for every CDR3 protein. The table lists 490,000 or so distinct CDR3 sequences, 15% to 20% of them singletons, with approximately 30% in the top ten. Germline assignment: CDR1 WSHSY and CDR2 SAAADI. The V segment lost 7 bases and the J segment 5 bases; nucleotides outside the gene matches: 11. This CDR3 has 15 amino acids. The specimen was blood. The chain has TRBV10-2 and TRBJ2-1, with TRBD1 identical over 7 bases. The receptor was derived from a woman aged 30 to 39 with Graves' ophthalmopathy. In nucleotides, the CDR3 is TGCGCCAGCATCGGTGGGGGACAGCCTAACAATGAGCAGTTCTTC. This translates into CASIGGGQPNNEQFF.